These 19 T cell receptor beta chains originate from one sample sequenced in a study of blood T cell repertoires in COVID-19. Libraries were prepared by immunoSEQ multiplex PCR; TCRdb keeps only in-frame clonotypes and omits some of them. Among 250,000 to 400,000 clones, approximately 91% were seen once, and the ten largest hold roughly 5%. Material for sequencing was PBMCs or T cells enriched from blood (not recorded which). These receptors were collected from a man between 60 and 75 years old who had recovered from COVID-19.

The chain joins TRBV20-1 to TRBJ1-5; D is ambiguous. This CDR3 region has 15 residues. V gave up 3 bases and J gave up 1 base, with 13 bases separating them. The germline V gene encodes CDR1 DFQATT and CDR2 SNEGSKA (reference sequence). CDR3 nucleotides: TGCAGTGCTAGTTCGGGGATTTGGAGCAATCAGCCCCAGCATTTT. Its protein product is CSASSGIWSNQPQHF.

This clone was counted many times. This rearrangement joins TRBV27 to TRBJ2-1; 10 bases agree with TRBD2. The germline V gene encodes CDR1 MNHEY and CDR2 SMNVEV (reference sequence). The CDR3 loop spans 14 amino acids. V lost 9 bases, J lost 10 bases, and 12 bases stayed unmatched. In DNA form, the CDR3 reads TGTGCCAGTCGAGCGGGAGGGCCTAATATGGAGCAGTTCTTC. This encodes CASRAGGPNMEQFF.

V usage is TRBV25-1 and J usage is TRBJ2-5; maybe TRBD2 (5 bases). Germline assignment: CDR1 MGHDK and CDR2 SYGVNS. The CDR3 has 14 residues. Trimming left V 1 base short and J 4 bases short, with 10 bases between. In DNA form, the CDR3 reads TGTGCCAGCAGTGAATGGAGCGGAATAGAGACCCAGTACTTC. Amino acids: CASSEWSGIETQYF.

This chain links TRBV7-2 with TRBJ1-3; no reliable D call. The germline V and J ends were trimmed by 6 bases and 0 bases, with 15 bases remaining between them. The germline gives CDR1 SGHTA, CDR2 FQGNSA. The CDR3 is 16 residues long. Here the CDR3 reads CASRKEGLNSGNTIYF. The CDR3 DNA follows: TGTGCCAGCAGAAAAGAGGGCCTTAACTCTGGAAACACCATATATTTT.

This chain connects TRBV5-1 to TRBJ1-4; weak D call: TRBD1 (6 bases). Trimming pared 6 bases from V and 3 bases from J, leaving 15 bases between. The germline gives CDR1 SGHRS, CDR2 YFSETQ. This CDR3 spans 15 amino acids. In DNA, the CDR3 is TGCGCCAGCATCCGATCAGGGGCTCCTAATGAAAAACTGTTTTTT. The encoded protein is CASIRSGAPNEKLFF.

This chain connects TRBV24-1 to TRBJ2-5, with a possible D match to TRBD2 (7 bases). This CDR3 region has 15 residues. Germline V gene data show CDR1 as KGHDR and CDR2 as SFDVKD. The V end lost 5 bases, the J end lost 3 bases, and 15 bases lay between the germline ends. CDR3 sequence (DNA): TGTGCCACCAGTGCTCCCCCGGGGGGCGAAGAGACCCAGTACTTC. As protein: CATSAPPGGEETQYF.

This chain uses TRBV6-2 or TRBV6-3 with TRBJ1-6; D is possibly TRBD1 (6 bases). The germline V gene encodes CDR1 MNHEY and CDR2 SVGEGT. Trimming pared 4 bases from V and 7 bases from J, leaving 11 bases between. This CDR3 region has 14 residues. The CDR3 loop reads CASSWGQGNSPLHF. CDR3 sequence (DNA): TGTGCCAGCAGTTGGGGACAAGGGAATTCACCCCTCCACTTT.

CDR3 in amino acids: CASSLAPLAGGADTQYF. The CDR3, as DNA: TGTGCCAGCAGCTTAGCGCCACTAGCGGGAGGTGCGGATACGCAGTATTTT. The chain joins TRBV11-1 to TRBJ2-3; TRBD2 matches 12 bases. The germline V gene encodes CDR1 SGHAT and CDR2 FQDESV (reference sequence). This CDR3 is 17 amino acids long. The junction had 7 bases not matched to a gene; V was cut back by 0 bases and J by 6 bases.

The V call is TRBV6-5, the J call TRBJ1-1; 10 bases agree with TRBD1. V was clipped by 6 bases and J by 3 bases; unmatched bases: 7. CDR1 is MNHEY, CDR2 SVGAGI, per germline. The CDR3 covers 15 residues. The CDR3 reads CASRRQGALHTEAFF. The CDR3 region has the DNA TGTGCCAGCAGGAGACAGGGGGCATTGCACACTGAAGCTTTCTTT.

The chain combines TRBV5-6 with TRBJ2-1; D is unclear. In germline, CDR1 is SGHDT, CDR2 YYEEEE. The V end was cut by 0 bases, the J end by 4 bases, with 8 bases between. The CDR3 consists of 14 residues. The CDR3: CASSLGLGYNEQFF. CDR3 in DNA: TGTGCCAGCAGCTTGGGTCTAGGATACAATGAGCAGTTCTTC.

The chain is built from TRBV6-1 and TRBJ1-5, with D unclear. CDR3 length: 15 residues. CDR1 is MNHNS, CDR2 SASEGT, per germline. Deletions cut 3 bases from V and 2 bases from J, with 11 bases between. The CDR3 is CASSDVGLGNQPQHF. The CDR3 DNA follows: TGTGCCAGCAGTGATGTCGGGTTGGGCAATCAGCCCCAGCATTTT.

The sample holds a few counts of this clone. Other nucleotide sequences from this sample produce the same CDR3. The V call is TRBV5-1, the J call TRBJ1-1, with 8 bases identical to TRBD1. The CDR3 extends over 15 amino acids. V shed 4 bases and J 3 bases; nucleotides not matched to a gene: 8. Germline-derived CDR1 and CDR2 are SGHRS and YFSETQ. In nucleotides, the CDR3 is TGCGCCAGCAGCCGCGGGACAGGAAAAGACACTGAAGCTTTCTTT. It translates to CASSRGTGKDTEAFF.

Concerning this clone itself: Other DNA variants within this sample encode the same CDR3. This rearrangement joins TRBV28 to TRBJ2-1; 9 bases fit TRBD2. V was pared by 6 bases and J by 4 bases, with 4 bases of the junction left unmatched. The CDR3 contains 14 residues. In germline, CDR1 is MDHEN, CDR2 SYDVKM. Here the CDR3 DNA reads TGTGCCAGCAGAGGAAGCGGGGGGTACAATGAGCAGTTCTTC. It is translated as CASRGSGGYNEQFF.

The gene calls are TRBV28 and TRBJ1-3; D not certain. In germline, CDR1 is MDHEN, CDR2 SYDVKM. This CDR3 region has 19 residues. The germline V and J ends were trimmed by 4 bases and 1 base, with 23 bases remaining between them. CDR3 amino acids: CASSYLGGLQSESGNTIYF. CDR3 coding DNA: TGTGCCAGCAGTTATCTGGGTGGGTTACAGTCAGAATCTGGAAACACCATATATTTT.

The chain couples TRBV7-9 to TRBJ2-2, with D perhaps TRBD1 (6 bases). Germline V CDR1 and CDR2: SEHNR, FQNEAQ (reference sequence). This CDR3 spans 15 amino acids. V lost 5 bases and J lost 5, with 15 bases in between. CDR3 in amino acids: CASSPWQGTTGELFF. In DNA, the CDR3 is TGTGCCAGCAGCCCCTGGCAGGGGACGACCGGGGAGCTGTTTTTT.

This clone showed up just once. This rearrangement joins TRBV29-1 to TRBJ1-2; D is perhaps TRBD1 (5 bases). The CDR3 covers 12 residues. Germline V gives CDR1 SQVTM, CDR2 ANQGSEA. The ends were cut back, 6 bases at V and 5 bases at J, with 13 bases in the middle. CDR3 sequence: CSVGEDGYGYTF. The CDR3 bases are TGCAGCGTGGGGGAGGATGGGTATGGCTACACCTTC.

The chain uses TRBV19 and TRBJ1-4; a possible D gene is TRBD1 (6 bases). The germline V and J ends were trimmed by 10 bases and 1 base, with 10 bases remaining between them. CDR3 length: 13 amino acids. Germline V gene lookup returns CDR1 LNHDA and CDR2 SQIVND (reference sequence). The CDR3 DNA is TGTGCCACCAAGACAGGAACTAATGAAAAACTGTTTTTT. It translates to CATKTGTNEKLFF. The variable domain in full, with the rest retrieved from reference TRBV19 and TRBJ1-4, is DGGITQSPKYLFRKEGQNVTLSCEQNLNHDAMYWYRQDPGQGLRLIYYSQIVNDFQKGDIAEGYSVSREKKESFPLTVTSAQKNPTAFYLCATKTGTNEKLFFGSGTQLSVL.

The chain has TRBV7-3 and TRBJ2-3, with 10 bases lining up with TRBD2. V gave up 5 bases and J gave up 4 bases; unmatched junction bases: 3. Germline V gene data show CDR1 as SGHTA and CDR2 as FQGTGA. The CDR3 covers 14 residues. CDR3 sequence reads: CASSLAGVPDTQYF. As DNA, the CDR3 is TGTGCCAGCAGCCTAGCGGGAGTACCAGATACGCAGTATTTT. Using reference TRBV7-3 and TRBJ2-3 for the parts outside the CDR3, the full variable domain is GAGVSQTPSNKVTEKGKYVELRCDPISGHTALYWYRQSLGQGPEFLIYFQGTGAADDSGLPNDRFFAVRPEGSVSTLKIQRTERGDSAVYLCASSLAGVPDTQYFGPGTRLTVL.

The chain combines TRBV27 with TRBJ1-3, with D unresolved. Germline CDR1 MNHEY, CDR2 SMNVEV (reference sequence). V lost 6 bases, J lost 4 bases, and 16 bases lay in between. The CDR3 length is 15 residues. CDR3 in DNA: TGTGCCAGCAGATCGGGCGGGAGTTGGGGAAACACCATATATTTT. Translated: CASRSGGSWGNTIYF.